This T cell receptor beta chain was captured by sequencing in a study of cytomegalovirus exposure and HLA in healthy donors. This CDR3 spans 16 amino acids. CDR1 is SNHLY and CDR2 is FYNNEI in the germline V gene. V shed 2 bases, J shed 2 bases, and the junction held 8 bases outside the gene matches. Concerning this clone: Its antigen is not identified.

Profiled with immunoSEQ multiplex PCR; TCRdb holds only in-frame clones, not every one. The table shows 100,000 to 150,000 clones, with approximately 91% occurring only once. Findings of the study overall: The authors enumerated roughly 180 TCR beta chains as linked to cytomegalovirus. Subsequent analysis of the roughly 120 validation repertoires found a tendency for first-cohort TCR clusters to co-occur. Rarity held for most TCR sequences, but there were some public TCRs that occurred in many donors.

The clonotype was recovered from a woman between 18 and 30 years old in good health and CMV-seronegative. Material: PBMCs. This rearrangement joins TRBV2 to TRBJ2-7; 8 nucleotides match TRBD2. CDR3 in amino acids: CASSEIVQRGTYEQYF. CDR3 sequence (DNA): TGTGCCAGCAGTGAAATAGTTCAGCGGGGGACCTACGAGCAGTACTTC.